The rows below give T cell receptor beta chains drawn from one sample of a study of T cell responses to AZD1222 COVID-19 vaccine. TCRdb's copy holds only in-frame clones and misses some; the assay was immunoSEQ multiplex PCR. The repertoire consists of 150,000 or so clones, with less than 90% occurring once and the leading ten covering around 1.6%. The sequencing here drew on peripheral blood, taken on day 0 of AZD1222 vaccination. Receptor source: an adult in good health. Each CDR3 is given with its conserved first and last residue. A D gene is named only where the DNA matches it firmly. Where a row states a size, it is once, few, many or the class of an expanded clone; other rows omit it.

d_gene: NA
abundance: NA
j_gene: TRBJ1-6
v_gene: TRBV30
CDR3nt: TGTGCCTGGAGGAGGAGCTCCTATAATTCACCCCTCCACTTT
CDR3aa: CAWRRSSYNSPLHF

d_gene: NA
abundance: NA
j_gene: TRBJ1-1
v_gene: TRBV5-1
CDR3nt: TGCGCCAGCAGATGGACGCTGAACACTGAAGCTTTCTTT
CDR3aa: CASRWTLNTEAFF

d_gene: NA
abundance: NA
j_gene: TRBJ1-5
v_gene: TRBV6-6
CDR3nt: TGTGCCAGCCGAGACTCGGGGCATCGCAATCAGCCCCAGCATTTT
CDR3aa: CASRDSGHRNQPQHF

d_gene: TRBD2
abundance: NA
j_gene: TRBJ2-7
v_gene: TRBV24-1
CDR3nt: TGTGCCACCAGTGATTTAAGCGGGGATCGATGGGAGCAGTACTTC
CDR3aa: CATSDLSGDRWEQYF

d_gene: NA
abundance: NA
j_gene: TRBJ2-2
v_gene: TRBV7-3
CDR3nt: TGTGCCAGCAGAGAAGGCACCGGGGAGCTGTTTTTT
CDR3aa: CASREGTGELFF

d_gene: NA
abundance: NA
j_gene: TRBJ2-1
v_gene: TRBV9
CDR3nt: TGTGCCAGCAGCGTAGCGGCCCATTTAGGGTTCAATGAGCAGTTCTTC
CDR3aa: CASSVAAHLGFNEQFF

d_gene: TRBD2
abundance: NA
j_gene: TRBJ2-3
v_gene: TRBV18
CDR3nt: TGTGCCAGCTCCCGGAAGAGCGGGGGGGACTCATCCACAGATACGCAGTATTTT
CDR3aa: CASSRKSGGDSSTDTQYF

d_gene: TRBD2
abundance: NA
j_gene: TRBJ2-1
v_gene: TRBV29-1
CDR3nt: TGCAGCGTTGAAGGTCGAGTTGAAACTAGCGGGAGTAGGGAGCAGTTCTTC
CDR3aa: CSVEGRVETSGSREQFF

d_gene: TRBD1
abundance: NA
j_gene: TRBJ1-2
v_gene: TRBV4-2
CDR3nt: TGTGCCAGCAGCCAAGATCTTCAGGGGGCGTATGGCTACACCTTC
CDR3aa: CASSQDLQGAYGYTF

d_gene: TRBD2
abundance: NA
j_gene: TRBJ2-7
v_gene: TRBV27
CDR3nt: TGTGCCAGCAGCCGAGGACTAGACACCTACGAGCAGTACTTC
CDR3aa: CASSRGLDTYEQYF

d_gene: NA
abundance: NA
j_gene: TRBJ2-1
v_gene: TRBV5-8
CDR3nt: TGTGCCAGCACCCCGGTTAGCTCCTACAATGAGCAGTTCTTC
CDR3aa: CASTPVSSYNEQFF

d_gene: NA
abundance: NA
j_gene: TRBJ1-1
v_gene: TRBV10-2
CDR3nt: TGCGCCAGCAGTGAGGCGGGGGGCGGGACTGAAGCTTTCTTT
CDR3aa: CASSEAGGGTEAFF

d_gene: NA
abundance: NA
j_gene: TRBJ2-3
v_gene: TRBV10-3
CDR3nt: TGTGCCATCAGTGACTCCGCGGGGCCCCACACAGATACGCAGTATTTT
CDR3aa: CAISDSAGPHTDTQYF

d_gene: TRBD2
abundance: NA
j_gene: TRBJ2-7
v_gene: TRBV6-2/TRBV6-3
CDR3nt: TGTGCCAGCAGCCCATGGACTAGCGGGAGCGGGGGGCGGCTTTACGAGCAGTACTTC
CDR3aa: CASSPWTSGSGGRLYEQYF

d_gene: NA
abundance: once
j_gene: TRBJ1-5
v_gene: TRBV19
CDR3nt: TGTGCCAGTAGGAACAGGGTAGATCAGCCCCAGCATTTT
CDR3aa: CASRNRVDQPQHF

d_gene: NA
abundance: NA
j_gene: TRBJ2-1
v_gene: TRBV29-1
CDR3nt: TGCAGCGTTGGGGGCACCAGAATTGAGCAGTTCTTC
CDR3aa: CSVGGTRIEQFF

d_gene: NA
abundance: NA
j_gene: TRBJ2-5
v_gene: TRBV7-2
CDR3nt: TGTGCCAGCAGCTTAGCGCTCCGGGGAGAGACCCAGTACTTC
CDR3aa: CASSLALRGETQYF

d_gene: NA
abundance: few
j_gene: TRBJ2-7
v_gene: TRBV7-2
CDR3nt: TGTGCCAGCAGCTTAACCAGTCTAGCAGGTGGCGAGCAGTACTTC
CDR3aa: CASSLTSLAGGEQYF

d_gene: NA
abundance: NA
j_gene: TRBJ1-1
v_gene: TRBV5-1
CDR3nt: TGCGCCAGCAGCCCACGTGTATGGGGGGACACTGAAGCTTTCTTT
CDR3aa: CASSPRVWGDTEAFF

d_gene: NA
abundance: NA
j_gene: TRBJ2-3
v_gene: TRBV5-4
CDR3nt: TGTGCCAGCAGCTTGGCCGGAGTAGATACGCAGTATTTT
CDR3aa: CASSLAGVDTQYF

d_gene: TRBD2
abundance: NA
j_gene: TRBJ2-1
v_gene: TRBV27
CDR3nt: TGTGCCAGCAGTTTAGCCGGTACTAGCGCCTGGGGTGCCTACAATGAGCAGTTCTTC
CDR3aa: CASSLAGTSAWGAYNEQFF

d_gene: TRBD2
abundance: NA
j_gene: TRBJ2-1
v_gene: TRBV11-3
CDR3nt: TGTGCCAGCAGCTTATCAGCGGCTAGCGGAACCCAGTACAATGAGCAGTTCTTC
CDR3aa: CASSLSAASGTQYNEQFF

d_gene: NA
abundance: NA
j_gene: TRBJ2-5
v_gene: TRBV29-1
CDR3nt: TGCAGCGTTGAAATAACGGCCCAGTACTTC
CDR3aa: CSVEITAQYF

d_gene: NA
abundance: NA
j_gene: TRBJ2-7
v_gene: TRBV7-6
CDR3nt: TGTGCCAGCAGCTTAGATGTGGGGGCCTACGAGCAGTACTTC
CDR3aa: CASSLDVGAYEQYF

d_gene: NA
abundance: NA
j_gene: TRBJ2-1
v_gene: TRBV7-9
CDR3nt: TGTGCCAGCAGCCCAGGCGCAGGGAAGAATGAGCAGTTCTTC
CDR3aa: CASSPGAGKNEQFF

d_gene: NA
abundance: NA
j_gene: TRBJ2-1
v_gene: TRBV5-1
CDR3nt: TGCGCCAGCAGTCTACAACGGGGGTCGAACGATGAGCAGTTCTTC
CDR3aa: CASSLQRGSNDEQFF